Below, 6 T cell receptor beta chains from the same sample are listed, as sequenced in a study of shared clonotypes between healthy human individuals (dated by TCRdb to the early 2020s). The receptor library was made with the immunoSEQ multiplex PCR assay. Held by TCRdb, this immuneACCESS table contains in-frame sequences only and omits some clones. Under half of the omission traces to an unresolved V gene where checked; the cause of the rest is unknown. This sample has roughly 2.2 million clones in its table, and about 92% of those were observed once. Jointly, the top ten make up 0.39% of the sample. The source material was naive CD4+ T cells from PBMCs. The intended sense of this specimen's cell subset or site label: CD45RA+ positively selected. The source of these receptors is a man aged 18-30 years in good health. Some clones in this sample may be carry-over from other donors' samples.

The genes are TRBV30 and TRBJ2-5; 10 nucleotides line up with TRBD1. Germline CDR1 reads GTSNPN; CDR2 reads SVGIG (reference sequence). V shed 7 bases, J shed 5 bases, and the junction held 19 bases outside the gene matches. The length of the CDR3 is 17 residues. The CDR3 DNA is TGTGCCTATACACGGGCGCTAGGACAGGGGGGCTATGAGACCCAGTACTTC. Translating gives CAYTRALGQGGYETQYF.

The chain recombines TRBV7-2 with TRBJ2-7, with 7 positions matching TRBD2. The CDR3 runs 13 residues. After removal of 5 bases from V and 5 bases from J, the junction contained 6 bases not matched to a gene. Germline V gene data show CDR1 as SGHTA and CDR2 as FQGNSA. The CDR3: CASSPGGGNEQYF. DNA of the CDR3: TGTGCCAGCAGCCCGGGGGGTGGGAACGAGCAGTACTTC. Variable domain in full (rest from reference TRBV7-2 and TRBJ2-7): GAGVSQSPSNKVTEKGKDVELRCDPISGHTALYWYRQSLGQGLEFLIYFQGNSAPDKSGLPSDRFSAERTGGSVSTLTIQRTQQEDSAVYLCASSPGGGNEQYFGPGTRLTVT.

The chain joins TRBV6-6 to TRBJ2-5, with 8 bases aligning to TRBD2. Germline assignment: CDR1 MNHNY and CDR2 SVGAGI (reference sequence). CDR3 length equals 16 residues. V shed 6 bases, J shed 5 bases, and the junction held 14 bases outside the gene matches. The CDR3 DNA sequence: TGTGCCAGCAGAGTTCAACTCGGGGGGGGCCGGGAGACCCAGTACTTC. Translating gives CASRVQLGGGRETQYF.

The chain uses TRBV5-4 and TRBJ2-6; D gene ambiguous. The CDR3 loop spans 14 amino acids. Germline CDR1 and CDR2: SGHNT and YYREEE (reference sequence). Trimming stripped 10 bases from V and 3 bases from J, with 14 bases between. In nucleotides, the CDR3 is TGTGCCTGCTCAGAGCCATATGGGGCCAACGTCCTGACTTTC. This sequence encodes CACSEPYGANVLTF.

The rearrangement links TRBV27 to TRBJ2-7; 7 nucleotides align to TRBD1. V dropped 3 bases and J dropped 7; count of bases not matched to a gene: 6. The CDR3 runs to 13 residues. From germline, CDR1 is MNHEY and CDR2 SMNVEV (reference sequence). The CDR3: CASSLTDRDEQYF. The CDR3 bases are TGTGCCAGCAGTTTGACTGACAGGGATGAGCAGTACTTC.

This clone showed up just once. The chain uses TRBV18 and TRBJ1-3; weak D call: TRBD1 (6 bases). In germline, CDR1 is KGHSH, CDR2 LQKENI. This CDR3 is 18 amino acids long. The V end was cut by 3 bases, the J end by 0 bases, with 18 bases between. The CDR3 protein is CASSPLTMTGTSGNTIYF. As DNA, the CDR3 is TGTGCCAGCTCACCGCTAACGATGACAGGAACCTCTGGAAACACCATATATTTT.